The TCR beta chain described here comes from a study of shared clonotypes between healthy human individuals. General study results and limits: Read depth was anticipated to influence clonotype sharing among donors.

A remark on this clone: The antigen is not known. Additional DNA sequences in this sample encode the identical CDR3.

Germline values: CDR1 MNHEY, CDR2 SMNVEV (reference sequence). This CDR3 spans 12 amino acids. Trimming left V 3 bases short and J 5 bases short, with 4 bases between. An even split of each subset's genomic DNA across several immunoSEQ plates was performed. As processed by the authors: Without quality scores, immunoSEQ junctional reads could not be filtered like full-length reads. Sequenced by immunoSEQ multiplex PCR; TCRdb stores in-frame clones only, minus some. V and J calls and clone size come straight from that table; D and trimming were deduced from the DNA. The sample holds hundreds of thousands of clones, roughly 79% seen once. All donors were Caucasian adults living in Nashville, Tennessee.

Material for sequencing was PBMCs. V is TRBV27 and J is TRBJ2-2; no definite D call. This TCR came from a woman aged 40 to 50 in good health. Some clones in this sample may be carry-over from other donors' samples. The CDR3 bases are TGTGCCAGCAGTTTTCGTACCGGGGAGCTGTTTTTT. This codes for CASSFRTGELFF.